Listed here is a single T cell receptor beta chain. Its specificity is unknown. The sample has other DNA sequences that encode this CDR3 too. In the source study's methods: ImmunoSEQ sequences covered only the junction and lacked quality scores; filtering therefore differed. Some clones are missing from TCRdb's copy, which holds only in-frame ones; the method was immunoSEQ multiplex PCR. The D gene and trimming were derived from the DNA, and the V and J assignments and clone size from that table. The sample has over 2 million clones, about 95% seen once; the top ten hold 0.85% to 1.2%. CD45RO-negative cells were positively selected for CCR7, leaving out terminally differentiated effector memory CD45RA+ cells. This sample is drawn from a study of shared clonotypes between healthy human individuals. Broader study findings: Rarefaction showed sorted-subset sequencing was incomplete despite large depth. Relative to their counterparts shared across all four donors, non-shared clonotypes exhibited diminished generation probabilities. Some naive CD4 clonotypes, about 5%, turned up in common across several donors.

The CDR3 loop spans 16 amino acids. V was pared by 4 bases and J by 1 base, with 6 bases of the junction left unmatched. Germline assignment: CDR1 SEHNR and CDR2 FQNEAQ (reference sequence). The sequenced material came from naive CD8+ T cells sorted from blood. This chain links TRBV7-9 with TRBJ2-7, with 11 bases aligning to TRBD1. This clonotype was sampled from a young man in good health. For the CDR3, the DNA is TGTGCCAGCAGCTCAGGGACAGGGGGAGGTTCCTACGAGCAGTACTTC. It yields the protein CASSSGTGGGSYEQYF.